These T cell receptor beta chains were read from a single sample in a study of blood T cell repertoires in COVID-19. Sequencing was performed with immunoSEQ multiplex PCR; in TCRdb, only in-frame clones are kept and a portion is missing. The table lists roughly 250,000 clones, around 89% of them singletons. What was sequenced was PBMCs or T cells enriched from blood (not recorded which). The receptors were gathered from a middle-aged man who had been exposed to COVID-19. The CDR3 runs from the conserved cysteine through the conserved F or W. The D gene is left open where the match is weak. Some rows mark clone size as missing; the rest say once, few, many or name a class of expanded clone.

NA | TRBJ1-2 | NA | TRBV15 | CATSRDPGGDGYTF | TGTGCCACCAGCAGAGATCCCGGGGGAGATGGCTACACCTTC
NA | TRBJ1-5 | NA | TRBV11-2 | CASSLDRDQPQHF | TGTGCCAGCAGCTTAGATCGGGATCAGCCCCAGCATTTT
NA | TRBJ2-1 | NA | TRBV19 | CASSSKALHRPFSYNEQFF | TGTGCCAGTAGTTCCAAGGCGTTGCACAGACCCTTCTCCTACAATGAGCAGTTCTTC
NA | TRBJ1-2 | NA | TRBV28 | CASRQAQDGYTF | TGTGCCAGCAGACAGGCGCAGGATGGCTACACCTTC
NA | TRBJ1-2 | NA | TRBV28 | CASAAGPLVVYTF | TGTGCCAGCGCCGCGGGGCCTCTGGTAGTCTACACCTTC
TRBD2 | TRBJ2-3 | NA | TRBV19 | CASKFGGSSTDTQYF | TGTGCCAGTAAATTTGGCGGGAGTAGCACAGATACGCAGTATTTT
NA | TRBJ1-2 | NA | TRBV28 | CASSFTDLGYTF | TGTGCCAGCAGTTTCACAGATCTCGGCTACACCTTC
NA | TRBJ1-1 | NA | TRBV21-1 | CASIPKSLRQGENTEAFF | TGTGCCAGCATCCCCAAGAGTCTTCGGCAGGGGGAGAACACTGAAGCTTTCTTT
TRBD1 | TRBJ1-2 | NA | TRBV6-2/TRBV6-3 | CASSFFDRDGGYTF | TGTGCCAGCAGTTTTTTCGACAGGGACGGAGGCTACACCTTC
NA | TRBJ1-1 | NA | TRBV5-1 | CASSFRGANTEAFF | TGCGCCAGCAGCTTTCGGGGAGCGAACACTGAAGCTTTCTTT
NA | TRBJ1-1 | NA | TRBV9 | CASSVAGGIWPTEAFF | TGTGCCAGCAGCGTAGCGGGTGGAATATGGCCCACTGAAGCTTTCTTT
TRBD1 | TRBJ2-7 | NA | TRBV5-6 | CASSVGGQVGYEQYF | TGTGCCAGCAGCGTAGGGGGACAGGTGGGCTACGAGCAGTACTTC
NA | TRBJ2-5 | NA | TRBV5-1 | CASSGTSYGTQYF | TGCGCCAGCAGCGGTACTAGCTATGGGACCCAGTACTTC
TRBD1 | TRBJ1-4 | NA | TRBV5-1 | CASSYQQGSTNEKLFF | TGCGCCAGCAGCTACCAACAGGGGTCAACTAATGAAAAACTGTTTTTT
NA | TRBJ1-1 | NA | TRBV14 | CASSPHVGEGRTEAFF | TGTGCCAGCAGCCCCCATGTTGGGGAGGGCCGCACTGAAGCTTTCTTT
TRBD1 | TRBJ1-5 | NA | TRBV6-5 | CASSYLRTGRQPQHF | TGTGCCAGCAGTTACCTCCGGACAGGGAGGCAGCCCCAGCATTTT
TRBD1 | TRBJ2-1 | NA | TRBV11-3 | CASSLGGQGALREQFF | TGTGCCAGCAGCTTAGGAGGACAGGGCGCCCTGCGGGAGCAGTTCTTC
TRBD1 | TRBJ2-6 | NA | TRBV5-4 | CASSLYVTGPSGANVLTF | TGTGCCAGCAGCTTGTACGTGACAGGGCCCTCTGGGGCCAACGTCCTGACTTTC
NA | TRBJ1-1 | NA | TRBV5-1 | CASSLEAHTEAFF | TGCGCCAGCAGCTTAGAGGCACACACTGAAGCTTTCTTT
TRBD1 | TRBJ1-5 | NA | TRBV15 | CATSSRQGAGSQPQHF | TGTGCCACCAGCAGCCGACAGGGGGCCGGATCTCAGCCCCAGCATTTT
NA | TRBJ2-7 | NA | TRBV29-1 | CSVGRSLDSHEQYF | TGCAGCGTCGGGCGGTCATTAGACAGTCACGAGCAGTACTTC
NA | TRBJ1-5 | NA | TRBV11-2 | CASSRTVNQPQHF | TGTGCCAGCAGCCGGACAGTAAATCAGCCCCAGCATTTT
TRBD2 | TRBJ2-1 | NA | TRBV11-3 | CATASGLYNEQFF | TGTGCCACCGCTAGCGGTCTCTACAATGAGCAGTTCTTC
NA | TRBJ2-1 | NA | TRBV9 | CASSAGISYNEQFF | TGTGCCAGCAGCGCCGGGATCTCCTACAATGAGCAGTTCTTC
TRBD2 | TRBJ2-5 | few | TRBV7-3 | CASSSSGTSGRGTQYF | TGTGCCAGCAGCTCCTCCGGGACTAGCGGCCGGGGGACCCAGTACTTC
NA | TRBJ2-7 | NA | TRBV20-1 | CSASTDNTYEQYF | TGCAGTGCTAGTACGGACAATACCTACGAGCAGTACTTC
TRBD1 | TRBJ1-2 | NA | TRBV28 | CASSLIGQEYGYTF | TGTGCCAGCAGTTTAATCGGACAGGAGTATGGCTACACCTTC
NA | TRBJ1-1 | NA | TRBV5-1 | CASSLGGAETEAFF | TGCGCCAGCAGCTTGGGCGGGGCCGAAACTGAAGCTTTCTTT
NA | TRBJ1-6 | NA | TRBV7-9 | CASSFENSPLHF | TGTGCCAGCAGCTTCGAGAATTCACCCCTCCACTTT
TRBD1 | TRBJ1-5 | NA | TRBV30 | CAWSTQGHQPQHF | TGTGCCTGGAGTACACAGGGGCATCAGCCCCAGCATTTT
NA | TRBJ1-2 | NA | TRBV9 | CASSVGGTPNYGYTF | TGTGCCAGCAGCGTGGGGGGGACACCTAACTATGGCTACACCTTC
NA | TRBJ2-7 | NA | TRBV18 | CASSPQTLGSYEQYF | TGTGCCAGCTCACCGCAGACTCTCGGCTCCTACGAGCAGTACTTC
NA | TRBJ2-5 | NA | TRBV5-1 | CASSLGAARAIETQYF | TGCGCCAGCAGCTTGGGGGCGGCCAGGGCAATAGAGACCCAGTACTTC
NA | TRBJ2-3 | NA | TRBV7-3 | CASSLGLPYTDTQYF | TGTGCCAGCAGCTTAGGTCTACCTTACACAGATACGCAGTATTTT
NA | TRBJ1-2 | NA | TRBV7-3 | CASSKQGDYGYTF | TGTGCCAGCAGCAAACAGGGAGACTATGGCTACACCTTC
NA | TRBJ1-2 | NA | TRBV9 | CASSSQSRPGGYTF | TGTGCCAGCAGCTCCCAGTCAAGACCGGGAGGCTACACCTTC
NA | TRBJ2-2 | NA | TRBV11-2 | CASSTHRGTSRVNTGELFF | TGTGCCAGCAGCACTCACCGGGGGACGTCCCGGGTAAACACCGGGGAGCTGTTTTTT
NA | TRBJ2-1 | once | TRBV7-3 | CASSLAGQSSYNEQFF | TGTGCCAGCAGCTTAGCGGGGCAGAGCTCCTACAATGAGCAGTTCTTC
TRBD1 | TRBJ2-7 | NA | TRBV6-2/TRBV6-3 | CASSYSSRGPYEQYF | TGTGCCAGCAGTTACAGCTCTAGGGGGCCCTACGAGCAGTACTTC
TRBD2 | TRBJ2-5 | NA | TRBV4-1 | CASSLLAGEQETQYF | TGCGCCAGCAGCCTATTAGCGGGAGAGCAAGAGACCCAGTACTTC
NA | TRBJ1-1 | NA | TRBV27 | CASSSPPNTEAFF | TGTGCCAGCAGTAGCCCCCCGAACACTGAAGCTTTCTTT
NA | TRBJ2-1 | NA | TRBV5-1 | CASSVTPSYNEQFF | TGCGCCAGCAGCGTGACACCCTCCTACAATGAGCAGTTCTTC